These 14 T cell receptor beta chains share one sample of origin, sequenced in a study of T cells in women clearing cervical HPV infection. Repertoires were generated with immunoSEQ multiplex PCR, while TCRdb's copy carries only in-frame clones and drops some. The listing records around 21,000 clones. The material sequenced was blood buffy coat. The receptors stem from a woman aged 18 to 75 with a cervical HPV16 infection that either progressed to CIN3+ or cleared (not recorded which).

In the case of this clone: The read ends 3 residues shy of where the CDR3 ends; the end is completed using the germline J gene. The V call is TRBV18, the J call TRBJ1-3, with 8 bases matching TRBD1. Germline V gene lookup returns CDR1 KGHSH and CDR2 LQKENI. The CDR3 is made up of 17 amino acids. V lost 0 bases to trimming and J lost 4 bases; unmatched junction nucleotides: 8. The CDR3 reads CASSPPLTGEPGNTIYF. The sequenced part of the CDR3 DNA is TGTGCCAGCTCACCACCGCTGACAGGGGAACCGGGAAACACC.

The CDR3 protein is CASSSQGVLSGANVLTF. CDR3 DNA, as far as it was read: TGTGCCAGCAGCTCACAGGGTGTCCTATCTGGGGCCAACGTC. The rearrangement joins TRBV7-3 to TRBJ2-6; a possible D gene is TRBD1 (6 bases). The read ends 3 residues early relative to the CDR3; the germline J gene fills the gap. CDR1 SGHTA and CDR2 FQGTGA come from the germline V gene. V was clipped by 4 bases and J by 1 base, with 14 bases between them. This CDR3 has 17 amino acids.

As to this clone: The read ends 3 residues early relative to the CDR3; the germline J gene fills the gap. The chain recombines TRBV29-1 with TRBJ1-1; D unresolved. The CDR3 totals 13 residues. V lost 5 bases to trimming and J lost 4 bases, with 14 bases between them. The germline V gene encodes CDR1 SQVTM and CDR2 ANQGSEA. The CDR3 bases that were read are TGCAGCGTTTCAGGAGGGTCCGCCACTGAA. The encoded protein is CSVSGGSATE. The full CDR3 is CSVSGGSATEAFF.

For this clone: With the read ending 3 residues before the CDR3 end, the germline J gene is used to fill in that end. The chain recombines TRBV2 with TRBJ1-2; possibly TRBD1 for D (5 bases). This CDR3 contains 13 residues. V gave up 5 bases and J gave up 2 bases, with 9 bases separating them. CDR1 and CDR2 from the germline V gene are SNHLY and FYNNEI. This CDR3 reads CASSTDINYGYTF. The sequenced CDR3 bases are TGTGCCAGCAGTACGGACATAAACTATGGC.

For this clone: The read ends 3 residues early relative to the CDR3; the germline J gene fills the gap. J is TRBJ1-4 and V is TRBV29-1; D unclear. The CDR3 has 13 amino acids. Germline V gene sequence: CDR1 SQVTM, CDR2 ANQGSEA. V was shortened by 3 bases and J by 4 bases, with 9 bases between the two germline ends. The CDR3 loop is CSVEGVLNEKLFF. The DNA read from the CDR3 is TGCAGCGTTGAGGGCGTGCTTAATGAAAAA.

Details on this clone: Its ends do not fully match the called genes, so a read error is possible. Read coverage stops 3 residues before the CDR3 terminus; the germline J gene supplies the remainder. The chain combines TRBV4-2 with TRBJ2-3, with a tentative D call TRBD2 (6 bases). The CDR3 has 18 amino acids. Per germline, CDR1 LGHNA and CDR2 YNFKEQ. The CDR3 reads CASSQGARGGASTDTQYF. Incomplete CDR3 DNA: TGCGCCAGCAGCCAAGGGGCCCGGGGAGGTGCTAGCACAGATACG.

CDR3 DNA, as far as it was read: TGTGCCACTGGGGGACTAGCGGGAGTCGGCGAG. It encodes CATGGLAGVGE. The full CDR3 is CATGGLAGVGEQYF. The genes are TRBV6-4 and TRBJ2-7; 14 bases fit TRBD2. The read is 3 residues too short to cover the CDR3 end, so that end is filled in from the germline J gene. CDR3 length equals 14 residues. CDR1 and CDR2 from the germline V gene are MRHNA and SNTAGT. Trimming took 10 bases from V and 6 from J; bases not matched to a gene: 8.

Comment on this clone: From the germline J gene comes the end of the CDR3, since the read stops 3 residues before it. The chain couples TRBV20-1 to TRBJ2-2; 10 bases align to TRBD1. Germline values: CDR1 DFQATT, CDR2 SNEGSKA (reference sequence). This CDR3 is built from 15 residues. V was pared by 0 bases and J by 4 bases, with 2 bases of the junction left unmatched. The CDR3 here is CSARDGTGVTGELFF. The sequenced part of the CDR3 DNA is TGCAGTGCTAGAGATGGGACAGGGGTCACCGGGGAG.

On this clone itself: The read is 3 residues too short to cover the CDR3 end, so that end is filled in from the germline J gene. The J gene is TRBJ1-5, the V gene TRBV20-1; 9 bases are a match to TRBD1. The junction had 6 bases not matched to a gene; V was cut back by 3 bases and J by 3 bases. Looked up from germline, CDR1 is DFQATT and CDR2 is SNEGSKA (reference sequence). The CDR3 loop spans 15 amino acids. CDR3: CSARETGGVNQPQHF. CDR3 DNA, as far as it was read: TGCAGTGCTAGGGAGACAGGGGGGGTCAATCAGCCC.

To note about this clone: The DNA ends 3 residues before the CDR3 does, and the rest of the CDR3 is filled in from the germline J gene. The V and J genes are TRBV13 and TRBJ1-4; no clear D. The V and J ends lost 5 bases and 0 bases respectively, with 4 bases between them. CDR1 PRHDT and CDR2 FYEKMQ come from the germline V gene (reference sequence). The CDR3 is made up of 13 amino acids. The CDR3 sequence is CASSPTTNEKLFF. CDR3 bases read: TGTGCCAGCAGCCCCACAACTAATGAAAAA.

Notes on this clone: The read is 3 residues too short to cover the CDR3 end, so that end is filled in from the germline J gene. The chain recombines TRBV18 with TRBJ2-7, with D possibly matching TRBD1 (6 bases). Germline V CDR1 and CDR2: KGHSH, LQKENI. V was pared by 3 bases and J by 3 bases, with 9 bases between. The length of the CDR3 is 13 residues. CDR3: CASSPGHFYEQYF. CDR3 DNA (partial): TGTGCCAGCTCACCGGGACATTTCTACGAG.

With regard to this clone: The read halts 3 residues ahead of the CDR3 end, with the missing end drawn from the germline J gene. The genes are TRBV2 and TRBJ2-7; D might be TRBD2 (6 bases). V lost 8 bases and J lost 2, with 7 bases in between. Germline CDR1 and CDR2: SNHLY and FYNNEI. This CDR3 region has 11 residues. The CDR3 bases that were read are TGTGCCAGCCGACTAGCCTACGAG. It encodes CASRLAYE. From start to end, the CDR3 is CASRLAYEQYF.

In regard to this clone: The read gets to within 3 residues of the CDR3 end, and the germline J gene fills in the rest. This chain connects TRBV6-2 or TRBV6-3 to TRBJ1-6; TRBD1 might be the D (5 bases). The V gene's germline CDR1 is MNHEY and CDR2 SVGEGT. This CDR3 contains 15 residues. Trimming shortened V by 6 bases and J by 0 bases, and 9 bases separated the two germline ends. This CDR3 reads CASRTASSYNSPLHF. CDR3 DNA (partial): TGTGCCAGCAGGACAGCGAGCTCCTATAATTCACCC.

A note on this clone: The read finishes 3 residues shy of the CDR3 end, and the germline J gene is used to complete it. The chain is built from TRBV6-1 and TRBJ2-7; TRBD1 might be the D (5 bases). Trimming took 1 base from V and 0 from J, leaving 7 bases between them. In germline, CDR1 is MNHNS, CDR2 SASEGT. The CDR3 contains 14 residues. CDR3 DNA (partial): TGTGCCAGCAGTGAAGGACAGAGCTCCTACGAG. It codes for CASSEGQSSYE. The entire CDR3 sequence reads CASSEGQSSYEQYF.